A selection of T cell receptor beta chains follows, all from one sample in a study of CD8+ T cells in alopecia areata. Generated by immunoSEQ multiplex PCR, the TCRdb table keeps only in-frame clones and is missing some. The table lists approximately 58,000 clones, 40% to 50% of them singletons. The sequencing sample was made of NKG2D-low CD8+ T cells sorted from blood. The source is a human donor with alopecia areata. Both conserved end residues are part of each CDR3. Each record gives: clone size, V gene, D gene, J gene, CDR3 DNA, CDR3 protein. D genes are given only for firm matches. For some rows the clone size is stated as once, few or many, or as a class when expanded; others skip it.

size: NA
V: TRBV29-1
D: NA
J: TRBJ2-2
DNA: TGCAGCGTTGTGTTCACCGGGGAGCTGTTTTTT
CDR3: CSVVFTGELFF

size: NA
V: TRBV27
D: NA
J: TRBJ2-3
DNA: TGTGCCAGCAGTAGGAAGAGCACAGATACGCAGTATTTT
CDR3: CASSRKSTDTQYF

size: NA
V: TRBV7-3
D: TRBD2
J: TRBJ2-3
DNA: TGTGCCAGCAGCTACAGCGGGGTCACAGATACGCAGTATTTT
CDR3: CASSYSGVTDTQYF

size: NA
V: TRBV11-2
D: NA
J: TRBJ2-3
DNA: TGTGCCAGCAGCCCCCCCTGGTCCACAGATACGCAGTATTTT
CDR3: CASSPPWSTDTQYF

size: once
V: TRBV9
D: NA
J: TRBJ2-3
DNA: TGTGCCAGCAGCGTAGGGGGCACAGATACGCAGTATTTT
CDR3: CASSVGGTDTQYF

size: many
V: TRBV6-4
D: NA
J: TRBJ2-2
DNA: TGTGCCAGCAGTGACAGGGAGAACACCGGGGAGCTGTTTTTT
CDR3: CASSDRENTGELFF

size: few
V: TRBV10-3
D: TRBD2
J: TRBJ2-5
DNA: TGTGCCATCAGTGAATCCAGCGGGGGCCGAGAGACCCAGTACTTC
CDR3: CAISESSGGRETQYF

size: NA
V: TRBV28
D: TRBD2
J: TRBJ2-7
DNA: TGTGCCAGCAGTGGACTAGAACCCTACGAGCAGTACTTC
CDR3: CASSGLEPYEQYF

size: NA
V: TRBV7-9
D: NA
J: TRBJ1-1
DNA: TGTGCCAGCAGCTTAGGCCCGGCCAGTAACACTGAAGCTTTCTTT
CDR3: CASSLGPASNTEAFF

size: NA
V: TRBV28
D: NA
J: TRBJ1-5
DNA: TGTGCCAGCAGTGAGGCAGGGTATCAGCCCCAGCATTTT
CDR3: CASSEAGYQPQHF

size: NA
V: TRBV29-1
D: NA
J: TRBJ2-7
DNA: TGCAGCGTTGGCGATCCCATTAGCGGCGCCTACGAGCAGTACTTC
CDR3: CSVGDPISGAYEQYF

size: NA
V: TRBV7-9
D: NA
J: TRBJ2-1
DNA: TGTGCCAGCAGCCAGGGAGATGAGCAGTTCTTC
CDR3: CASSQGDEQFF

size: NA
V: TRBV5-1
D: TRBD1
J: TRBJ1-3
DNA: TGCGCCAGCAGCGATTGGGACAGGAACATCGTAAACACCATATATTTT
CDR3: CASSDWDRNIVNTIYF

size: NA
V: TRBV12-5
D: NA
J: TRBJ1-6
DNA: TGTGCTAGTGGTTCGCCTGGACCGCCGAATTCACCCCTCCACTTT
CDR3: CASGSPGPPNSPLHF

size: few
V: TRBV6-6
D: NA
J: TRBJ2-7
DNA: TGTGCCAGCAGTTTTGACTCCTACGAGCAGTACTTC
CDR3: CASSFDSYEQYF

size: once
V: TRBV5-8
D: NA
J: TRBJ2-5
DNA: TGTGCCAGCAGCTTGGGTACGGCACACCAAGAGACCCAGTACTTC
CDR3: CASSLGTAHQETQYF

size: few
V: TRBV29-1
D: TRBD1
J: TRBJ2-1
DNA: TGCAGCGTTGGCCGGGACAGCAGCTACAATGAGCAGTTCTTC
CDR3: CSVGRDSSYNEQFF

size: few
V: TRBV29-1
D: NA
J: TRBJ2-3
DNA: TGCAGCGTTGACGAAGAGGGGGGGGATACGCAGTATTTT
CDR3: CSVDEEGGDTQYF

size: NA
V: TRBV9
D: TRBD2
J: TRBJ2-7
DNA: TGTGCCAGCAGCGTAGGAAGCGGGGGCTCCTACGAGCAGTACTTC
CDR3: CASSVGSGGSYEQYF

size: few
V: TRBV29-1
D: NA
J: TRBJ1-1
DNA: TGCAGCGTTGAAATTTCACAGAGAGAAGCTTTCTTT
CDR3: CSVEISQREAFF